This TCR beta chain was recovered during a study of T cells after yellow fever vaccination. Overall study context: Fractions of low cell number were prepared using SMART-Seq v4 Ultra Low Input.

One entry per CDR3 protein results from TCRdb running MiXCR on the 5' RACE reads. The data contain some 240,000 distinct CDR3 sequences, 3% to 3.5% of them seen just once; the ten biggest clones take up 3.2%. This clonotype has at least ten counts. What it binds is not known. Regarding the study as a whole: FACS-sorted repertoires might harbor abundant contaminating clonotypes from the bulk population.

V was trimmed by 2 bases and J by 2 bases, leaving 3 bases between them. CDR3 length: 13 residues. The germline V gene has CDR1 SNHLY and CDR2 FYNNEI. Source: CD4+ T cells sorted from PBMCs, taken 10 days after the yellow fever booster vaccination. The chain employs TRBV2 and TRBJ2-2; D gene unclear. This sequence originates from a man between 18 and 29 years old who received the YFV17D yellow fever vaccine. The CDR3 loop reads CASSESNTGELFF. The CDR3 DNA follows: TGTGCCAGCAGTGAAAGCAACACCGGGGAGCTGTTTTTT.